This TCR beta chain was profiled in a study of CD4 T cells in relation to SARS-CoV-2 and coronaviruses. Study at large: ViraFEST: roughly ten-day antigen culture of PBMCs, then TCR beta CDR3 sequencing.

Study conclusions and caveats: About 65% of donors had memory CD4+ clonotypes crossrecognizing SARS-CoV-2 and common cold coronavirus spike.

The V gene's germline CDR1 is SGDLS and CDR2 YYNGEE. The CDR3 length is 14 residues. The method was immunoSEQ multiplex PCR; TCRdb's version includes in-frame clones alone and lacks a portion of them. The profile covers some 29,000 clones, with 74% appearing a single time and less than 25% taken by the ten largest. The unexposed donors gave CD4+ T cells in about 2011-2019, prior to COVID-19. Isolation of CD4+ T cells took place after approximately eleven days in culture. Remarks on this clone: Its cognate antigen is unknown. At one end the junction does not follow the germline gene, possibly because of a read error.

The sequencing input was CD4+ T cells from PBMCs, cultured in vitro. The V gene is TRBV9, the J gene TRBJ2-7, with 9 bases fitting TRBD1. The TCR was taken from a human donor in good health. The CDR3 reads CASSANPLARDREF. The CDR3 bases are TGTGCCAGCAGCGCAAACCCCCTTGCCCGGGACAGGGAATTC.